This T cell receptor beta chain was captured in a study of CD8+ T cells in alopecia areata. Germline CDR1 is LGHNA and CDR2 is YSLEER. The V end lost 0 bases, the J end lost 4 bases, and 8 bases lay between the germline ends. The CDR3 loop spans 14 amino acids. RNA extraction and reverse transcription yielded cDNA as sequencing template. The assay was immunoSEQ multiplex PCR, and TCRdb's table has in-frame clones only and misses some. The sample carries under 250,000 clones, over 60% recorded once. Findings and caveats of the study: The presence of one nonresponder keeps the tie between baseline CD8+ expansion and response uncertain. A large proportion of expanded lesional clones were detected persisting in scalp and blood during tofacitinib. Elevated clonality characterized lesional scalp relative to normal scalp, particularly in alopecia totalis/universalis.

The sample's treatment: oral pan-JAK inhibitor, 5-10 mg twice daily. A note on this clone: Its antigen is undetermined.

The material sequenced was CD4+ T cells sorted from blood, taken around week 44, from a patient treated with tofacitinib. The TCR was taken from a human donor with alopecia areata. The chain employs TRBV4-3 and TRBJ2-3, with D maybe TRBD1 (6 bases). CDR3 protein: CASSQDRGPDTQYF. CDR3 nucleotide sequence: TGCGCCAGCAGCCAAGACAGGGGTCCAGATACGCAGTATTTT.